These T cell receptor beta chains were read from a single sample in a study of cytomegalovirus exposure and HLA in healthy donors. The method was immunoSEQ multiplex PCR; TCRdb's version includes in-frame clones alone and lacks a portion of them. The data show about 120,000 clones, with nearly 65% seen just once and approximately 9.1% held by the top ten. The specimen sequenced was PBMCs. The receptor set was obtained from a man aged 35-49 years in good health and CMV-seropositive. Each CDR3 is given with its conserved first and last residue. The order of the fields is V gene, CDR3 protein.

v_gene: TRBV10-3
CDR3aa: CAISGQGTRTYEQYF

v_gene: TRBV5-1
CDR3aa: CASRQGENQPQHF

v_gene: TRBV30
CDR3aa: CAWIRNPRLATDTQYF

v_gene: TRBV29-1
CDR3aa: CSVRMVAGESSTDTQYF

v_gene: TRBV2
CDR3aa: CASSGTGGNQPQHF

v_gene: TRBV5-1
CDR3aa: CASSLAVSQETQYF

v_gene: TRBV20-1
CDR3aa: CSWGREKLFF

v_gene: TRBV28
CDR3aa: CASSEPGTENTGELFF

v_gene: TRBV11-3
CDR3aa: CASSPDYNYEQYF

v_gene: TRBV11-2
CDR3aa: CASSTHTLMNTEAFF

v_gene: TRBV7-2
CDR3aa: CASSLVHSGREALF

v_gene: TRBV5-1
CDR3aa: CASSRIWDRGSPNEQFF

v_gene: TRBV19
CDR3aa: CASSIVGATGELFF

v_gene: TRBV2
CDR3aa: CASRGRFSSYEQYF

v_gene: TRBV5-8
CDR3aa: CASIGNSAGQETQYF

v_gene: TRBV7-3
CDR3aa: CASSLWTAMNTEAFF

v_gene: TRBV6-5
CDR3aa: CASSSTGSSYNSPLHF

v_gene: TRBV28
CDR3aa: CASSPTGQGPYEQYF

v_gene: TRBV5-5
CDR3aa: CASSWTGYEQYF

v_gene: TRBV7-9
CDR3aa: CASSFATNEKLFF

v_gene: TRBV27
CDR3aa: CASGQGIGRNEKLFF

v_gene: TRBV18
CDR3aa: CASSPGQGDEKLFF

v_gene: TRBV5-4
CDR3aa: CASSLGLPTDTQYF

v_gene: TRBV5-4
CDR3aa: CASSLRRQGLMEYF

v_gene: TRBV7-6
CDR3aa: CASSFMAGASYNEQFF

v_gene: TRBV2
CDR3aa: CASRATIDTSGANVLTF

v_gene: TRBV10-1
CDR3aa: CASSDGDQPQHF

v_gene: TRBV2
CDR3aa: CATGGREANEKLFF

v_gene: TRBV19
CDR3aa: CASRGGRKGMDEQFF

v_gene: TRBV19
CDR3aa: CASSTYITGGGPDTQYF

v_gene: TRBV14
CDR3aa: CASSPLLYTDTQYF

v_gene: TRBV9
CDR3aa: CASSVVRERTEAFF

v_gene: TRBV7-3
CDR3aa: CASSPSDYANTGELFF

v_gene: TRBV5-1
CDR3aa: CASSSGLALSTDTQYF

v_gene: TRBV18
CDR3aa: CASSPRGLAGGTTDTQYF

v_gene: TRBV15
CDR3aa: CATQLAGGDTQYF

v_gene: TRBV4-1
CDR3aa: CASSQRTGLGTDTQYF

v_gene: TRBV11-2
CDR3aa: CASAWEKETQYF

v_gene: TRBV6-6
CDR3aa: CASSYGEVGGYTF

v_gene: TRBV5-1
CDR3aa: CASSLGGQVYNSPLHF

v_gene: TRBV2
CDR3aa: CASQGFSAGRIGYTF

v_gene: TRBV5-1
CDR3aa: CASSLASGAGELFF

v_gene: TRBV4-1
CDR3aa: CASSQEGGGAGNTEAFF

v_gene: TRBV13
CDR3aa: CASSSPIAGGPYEQFF

v_gene: TRBV15
CDR3aa: CATSRDERGTEAFF

v_gene: TRBV6-4
CDR3aa: CASSRGRGDEQYF

v_gene: TRBV5-6
CDR3aa: CASYFVGGVGHEQYF

v_gene: TRBV6-1
CDR3aa: CASIDGGALADTQYF

v_gene: TRBV20-1
CDR3aa: CSAKSGVGYTF

v_gene: TRBV7-3
CDR3aa: CASSLLPLATDTQYF

v_gene: TRBV2
CDR3aa: CASRRSSYNSPLHF

v_gene: TRBV19
CDR3aa: CASSFGRGNIQYF

v_gene: TRBV2
CDR3aa: CASSGGSGRSYNEQFF

v_gene: TRBV1
CDR3aa: CTSSLDSLGGETQYF

v_gene: TRBV29-1
CDR3aa: CSVVAGSPQSYGYTF

v_gene: TRBV28
CDR3aa: CASRGAENTIYF

v_gene: TRBV6-1
CDR3aa: CASSELWALSEQYF

v_gene: TRBV19
CDR3aa: CASSPRRTSDRVYQETQYF

v_gene: TRBV28
CDR3aa: CASSLPFGGGSYNEQFF